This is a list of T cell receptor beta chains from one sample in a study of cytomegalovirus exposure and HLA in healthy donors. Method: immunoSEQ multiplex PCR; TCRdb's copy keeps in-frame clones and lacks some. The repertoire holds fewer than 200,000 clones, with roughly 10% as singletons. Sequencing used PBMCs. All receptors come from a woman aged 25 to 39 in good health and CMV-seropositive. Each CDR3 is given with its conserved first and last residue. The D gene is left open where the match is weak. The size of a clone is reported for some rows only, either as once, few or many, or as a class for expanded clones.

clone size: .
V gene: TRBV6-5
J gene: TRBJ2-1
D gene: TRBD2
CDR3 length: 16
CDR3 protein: CASSSGLAGFRGEQFF
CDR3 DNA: TGTGCCAGCAGTTCAGGACTAGCGGGTTTCCGGGGGGAGCAGTTCTTC

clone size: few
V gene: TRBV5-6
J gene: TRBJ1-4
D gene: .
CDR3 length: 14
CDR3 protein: CASSLSQTNEKLFF
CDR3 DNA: TGTGCCAGCAGCTTGTCACAGACTAATGAAAAACTGTTTTTT

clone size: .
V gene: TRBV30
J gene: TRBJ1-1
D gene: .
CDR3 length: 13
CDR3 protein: CAWTTGRNTEAFF
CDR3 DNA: TGTGCCTGGACTACAGGACGGAACACTGAAGCTTTCTTT

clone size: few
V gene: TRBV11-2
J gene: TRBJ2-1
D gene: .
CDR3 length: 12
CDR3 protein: CASSFSGGEQFF
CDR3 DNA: TGTGCCAGCAGCTTCTCGGGTGGGGAGCAGTTCTTC

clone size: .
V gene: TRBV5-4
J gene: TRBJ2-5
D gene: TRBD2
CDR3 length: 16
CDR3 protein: CASSSDPGLFFETQYF
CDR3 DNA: TGTGCCAGCAGCTCTGACCCGGGACTATTCTTCGAGACCCAGTACTTC

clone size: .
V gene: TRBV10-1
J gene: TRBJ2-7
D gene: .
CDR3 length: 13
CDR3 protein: CASSLDISYEQYF
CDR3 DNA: TGCGCCAGCAGCCTGGACATAAGCTACGAGCAGTACTTC

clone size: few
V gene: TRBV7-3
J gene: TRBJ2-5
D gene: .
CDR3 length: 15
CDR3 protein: CASSLGIAVQETQYF
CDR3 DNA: TGTGCCAGCAGCTTGGGGATAGCGGTCCAAGAGACCCAGTACTTC

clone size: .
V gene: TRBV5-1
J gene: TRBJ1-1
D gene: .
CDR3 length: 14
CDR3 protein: CASSPTGAGTEAFF
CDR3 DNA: TGCGCCAGCAGCCCTACTGGGGCAGGGACTGAAGCTTTCTTT

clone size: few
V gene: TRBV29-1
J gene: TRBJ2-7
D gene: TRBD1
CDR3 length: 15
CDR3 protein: CSVDGTGGSGYEQYF
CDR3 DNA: TGCAGCGTTGACGGGACAGGGGGTTCCGGATACGAGCAGTACTTC

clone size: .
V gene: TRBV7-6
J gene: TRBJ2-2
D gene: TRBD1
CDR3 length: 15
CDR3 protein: CASSLDQGVSGELFF
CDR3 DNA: TGTGCCAGCAGCTTAGACCAGGGGGTGTCCGGGGAGCTGTTTTTT

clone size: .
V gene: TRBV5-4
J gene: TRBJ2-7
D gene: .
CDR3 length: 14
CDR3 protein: CASSLGGHSYEQYF
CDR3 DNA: TGTGCCAGCAGCTTGGGGGGACACTCCTACGAGCAGTACTTC

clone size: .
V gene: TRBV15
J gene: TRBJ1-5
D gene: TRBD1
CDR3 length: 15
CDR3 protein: CATSRAQGNNQPQHF
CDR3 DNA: TGTGCCACCAGCAGAGCACAGGGGAACAATCAGCCCCAGCATTTT

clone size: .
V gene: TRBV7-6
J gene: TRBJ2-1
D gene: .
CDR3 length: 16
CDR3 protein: CASSPRSKKHYNEQFF
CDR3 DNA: TGTGCCAGCAGCCCCCGTAGCAAGAAACACTACAATGAGCAGTTCTTC

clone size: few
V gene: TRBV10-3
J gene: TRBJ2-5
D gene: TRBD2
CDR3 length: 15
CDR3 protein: CAISETTSGEETQYF
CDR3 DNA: TGTGCCATCAGTGAGACGACTAGCGGGGAAGAGACCCAGTACTTC

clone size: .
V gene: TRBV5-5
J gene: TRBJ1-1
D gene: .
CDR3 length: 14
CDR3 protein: CASSLQVRNTEAFF
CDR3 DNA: TGTGCCAGCAGCCTACAGGTCCGGAACACTGAAGCTTTCTTT

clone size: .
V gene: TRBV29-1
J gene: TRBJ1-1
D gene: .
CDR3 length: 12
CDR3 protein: CSLRRGNTEAFF
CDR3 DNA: TGCAGCCTACGAAGAGGGAACACTGAAGCTTTCTTT

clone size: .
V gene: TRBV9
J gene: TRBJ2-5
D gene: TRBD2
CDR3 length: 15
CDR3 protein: CASSASGRAWETQYF
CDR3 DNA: TGTGCCAGCAGCGCTAGCGGGAGGGCCTGGGAGACCCAGTACTTC

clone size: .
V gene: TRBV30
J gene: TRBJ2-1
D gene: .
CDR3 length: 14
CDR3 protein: CAHSSGATANEQFF
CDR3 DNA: TGTGCCCACTCTTCGGGAGCAACGGCCAATGAGCAGTTCTTC

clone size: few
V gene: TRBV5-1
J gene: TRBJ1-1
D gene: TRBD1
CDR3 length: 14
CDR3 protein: CASSSDRVISEAFF
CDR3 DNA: TGCGCCAGCAGCTCGGACAGGGTAATCTCTGAAGCTTTCTTT

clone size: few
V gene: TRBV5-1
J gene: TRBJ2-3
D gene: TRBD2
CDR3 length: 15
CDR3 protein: CATTPDGLAADTQYF
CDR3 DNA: TGCGCCACCACGCCCGACGGACTAGCGGCAGATACGCAGTATTTT

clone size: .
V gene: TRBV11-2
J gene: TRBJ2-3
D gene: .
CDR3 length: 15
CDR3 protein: CASSLGASITDTQYF
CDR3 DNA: TGTGCCAGCAGCTTAGGGGCTAGCATCACAGATACGCAGTATTTT

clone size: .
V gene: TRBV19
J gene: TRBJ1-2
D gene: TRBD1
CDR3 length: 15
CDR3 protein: CASTPRPTGNYGYTF
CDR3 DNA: TGTGCCAGTACCCCAAGACCGACAGGGAACTATGGCTACACCTTC

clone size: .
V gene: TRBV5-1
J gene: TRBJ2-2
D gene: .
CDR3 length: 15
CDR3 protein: CASSSRIDSGGELFF
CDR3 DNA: TGCGCCAGCAGCTCGAGAATAGACTCTGGCGGGGAGCTGTTTTTT

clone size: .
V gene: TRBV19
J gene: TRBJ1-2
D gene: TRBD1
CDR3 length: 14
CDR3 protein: CASSIPGQTYGYTF
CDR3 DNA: TGTGCCAGTAGTATCCCGGGACAGACCTATGGCTACACCTTC

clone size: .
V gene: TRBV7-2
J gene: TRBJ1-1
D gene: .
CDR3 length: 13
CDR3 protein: CASSLERGTEAFF
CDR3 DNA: TGTGCCAGCAGCCTGGAGAGAGGCACTGAAGCTTTCTTT

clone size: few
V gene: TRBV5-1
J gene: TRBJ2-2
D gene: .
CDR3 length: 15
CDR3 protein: CASSPETAITGELFF
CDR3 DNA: TGCGCCAGCAGCCCCGAAACAGCTATCACCGGGGAGCTGTTTTTT

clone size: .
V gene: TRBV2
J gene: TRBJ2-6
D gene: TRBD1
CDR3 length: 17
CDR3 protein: CASSRDRDPSGANVLTF
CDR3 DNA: TGTGCCAGCAGCCGGGACAGGGACCCCTCTGGGGCCAACGTCCTGACTTTC

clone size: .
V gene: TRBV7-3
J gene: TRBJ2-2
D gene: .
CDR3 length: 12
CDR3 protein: CASSSISGELFF
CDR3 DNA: TGTGCCAGCAGCTCGATTAGCGGGGAGCTGTTTTTT

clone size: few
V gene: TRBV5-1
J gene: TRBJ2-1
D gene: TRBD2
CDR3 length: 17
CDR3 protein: CASSPSGGWESYNEQFF
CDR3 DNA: TGCGCCAGCAGCCCCTCCGGGGGGTGGGAATCCTACAATGAGCAGTTCTTC

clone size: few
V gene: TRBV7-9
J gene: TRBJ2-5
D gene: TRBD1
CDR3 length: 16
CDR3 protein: CATTNRGRDTQETQYF
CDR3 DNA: TGTGCCACCACAAACAGGGGAAGAGACACACAAGAGACCCAGTACTTC

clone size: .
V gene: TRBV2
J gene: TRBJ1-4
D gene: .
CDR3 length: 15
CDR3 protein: CASSESGGVNEKLFF
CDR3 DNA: TGTGCCAGCAGTGAATCGGGGGGGGTTAATGAAAAACTGTTTTTT

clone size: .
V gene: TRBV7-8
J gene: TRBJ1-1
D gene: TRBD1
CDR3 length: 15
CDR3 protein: CASSMDRAGNTEAFF
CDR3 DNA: TGTGCCAGCAGCATGGACAGGGCTGGGAACACTGAAGCTTTCTTT

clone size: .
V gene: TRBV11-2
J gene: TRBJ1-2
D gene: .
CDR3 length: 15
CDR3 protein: CASSLDGAANYGYTF
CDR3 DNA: TGTGCCAGCAGCTTAGATGGGGCAGCTAACTATGGCTACACCTTC

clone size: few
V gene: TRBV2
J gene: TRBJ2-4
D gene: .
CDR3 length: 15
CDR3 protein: CASKRHPIAKNIQYF
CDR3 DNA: TGTGCCAGCAAACGACACCCTATAGCCAAAAACATTCAGTACTTC

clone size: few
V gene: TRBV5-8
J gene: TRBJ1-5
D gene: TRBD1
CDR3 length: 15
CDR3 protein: CASSRGGQGLQPQHF
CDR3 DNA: TGTGCCAGCAGCCGGGGGGGACAGGGGCTACAGCCCCAGCATTTT

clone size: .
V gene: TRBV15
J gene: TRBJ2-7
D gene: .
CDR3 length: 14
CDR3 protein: CATSRDRGGREQYF
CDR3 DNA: TGTGCCACCAGCAGAGATAGGGGGGGCCGCGAGCAGTACTTC

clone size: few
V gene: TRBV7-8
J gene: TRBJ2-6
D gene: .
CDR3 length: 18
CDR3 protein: CASSLARGPFSGANVLTF
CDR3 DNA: TGTGCCAGCAGCTTAGCCAGGGGACCTTTCTCTGGGGCCAACGTCCTGACTTTC

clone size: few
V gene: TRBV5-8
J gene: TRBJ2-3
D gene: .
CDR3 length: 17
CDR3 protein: CASSLLLGGGDTDTQYF
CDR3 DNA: TGTGCCAGCAGCTTGCTTTTAGGTGGGGGCGACACAGATACGCAGTATTTT

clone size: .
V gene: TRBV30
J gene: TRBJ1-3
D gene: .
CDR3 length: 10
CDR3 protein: CAFSDGTIYF
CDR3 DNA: TGTGCCTTCTCCGACGGGACCATATATTTT

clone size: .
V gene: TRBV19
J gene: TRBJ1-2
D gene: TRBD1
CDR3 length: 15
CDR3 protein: CASSISGQGGYGYTF
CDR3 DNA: TGTGCCAGTAGTATTTCGGGACAGGGTGGCTATGGCTACACCTTC

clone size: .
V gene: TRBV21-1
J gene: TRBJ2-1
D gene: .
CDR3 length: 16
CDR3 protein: CASSKARTSSYNEQFF
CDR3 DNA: TGTGCCAGCAGCAAAGCGAGGACATCCTCCTACAATGAGCAGTTCTTC

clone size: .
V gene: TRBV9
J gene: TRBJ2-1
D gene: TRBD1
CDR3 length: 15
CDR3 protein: CASSADRANYNEQFF
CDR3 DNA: TGTGCCAGCAGCGCGGACAGGGCCAATTACAATGAGCAGTTCTTC

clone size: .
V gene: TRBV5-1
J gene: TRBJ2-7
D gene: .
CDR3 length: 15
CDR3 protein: CASSLGASQDYEQYF
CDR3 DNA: TGCGCCAGCAGCTTGGGGGCTTCTCAGGACTACGAGCAGTACTTC

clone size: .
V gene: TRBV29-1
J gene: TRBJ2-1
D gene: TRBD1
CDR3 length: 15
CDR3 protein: CSVDTRQGAYNEQFF
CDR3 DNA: TGCAGCGTTGACACAAGACAGGGGGCCTACAATGAGCAGTTCTTC

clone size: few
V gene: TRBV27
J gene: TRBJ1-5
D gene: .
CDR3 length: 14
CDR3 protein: CASMSAGPNQPQHF
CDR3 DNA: TGTGCCAGCATGAGCGCAGGGCCCAATCAGCCCCAGCATTTT

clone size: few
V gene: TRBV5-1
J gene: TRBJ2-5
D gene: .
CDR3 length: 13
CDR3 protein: CASSPTPVETQYF
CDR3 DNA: TGCGCCAGCAGCCCCACTCCTGTAGAGACCCAGTACTTC

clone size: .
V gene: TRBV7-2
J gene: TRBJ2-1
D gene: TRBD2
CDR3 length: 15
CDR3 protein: CASSFQRDRSNEQFF
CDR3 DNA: TGTGCCAGCAGCTTCCAGCGGGATAGATCCAATGAGCAGTTCTTC